This is a list of T cell receptor beta chains from one sample in a study of blood T cell repertoires in COVID-19. Profiling relied on immunoSEQ multiplex PCR, and the TCRdb table lists in-frame clones only, not all of them. Counted here are approximately 97,000 clones, 90% occurring once; the ten biggest clones make up about 1.8%. What was sequenced was peripheral blood. The receptors were sampled from a man aged 55 to 69 with acute or convalescent COVID-19. CDR3s leave out the opening cysteine and the closing phenylalanine or tryptophan. The size of a clone is reported for some rows only, either as once, few or many, or as a class for expanded clones.

CDR3 length: 14
J gene: TRBJ1-2
clone size: once
V gene: TRBV30
CDR3 protein: AWSGWLVGLNYGYT

CDR3 length: 9
J gene: TRBJ1-1
clone size: .
V gene: TRBV20-1
CDR3 protein: SAPMRAEAF

CDR3 length: 12
J gene: TRBJ1-2
clone size: .
V gene: TRBV30
CDR3 protein: AWSVGGSNYGYT

CDR3 length: 13
J gene: TRBJ1-1
clone size: .
V gene: TRBV7-9
CDR3 protein: ASSVQAVLNTEAF

CDR3 length: 13
J gene: TRBJ1-1
clone size: .
V gene: TRBV3-1/TRBV3-2
CDR3 protein: ASSLAAGGRTEAF

CDR3 length: 12
J gene: TRBJ1-2
clone size: .
V gene: TRBV5-4
CDR3 protein: ASSQSDRVYGYT

CDR3 length: 11
J gene: TRBJ1-2
clone size: .
V gene: TRBV12-3/TRBV12-4
CDR3 protein: ASRPTGSGGYT

CDR3 length: 15
J gene: TRBJ1-3
clone size: .
V gene: TRBV18
CDR3 protein: ASSPPGQGARGNTIY

CDR3 length: 13
J gene: TRBJ1-2
clone size: .
V gene: TRBV7-2
CDR3 protein: ASSLVGGSIYGYT

CDR3 length: 15
J gene: TRBJ2-5
clone size: .
V gene: TRBV24-1
CDR3 protein: ATSDSRLAGPGETQY

CDR3 length: 12
J gene: TRBJ2-3
clone size: .
V gene: TRBV4-1
CDR3 protein: ASSLSGGTDTQY

CDR3 length: 12
J gene: TRBJ1-6
clone size: .
V gene: TRBV14
CDR3 protein: ASRFGQGGAPLH

CDR3 length: 12
J gene: TRBJ1-1
clone size: .
V gene: TRBV5-1
CDR3 protein: ASSLDPGNTEAF

CDR3 length: 12
J gene: TRBJ1-2
clone size: .
V gene: TRBV6-1
CDR3 protein: ASSEWDRARGYT

CDR3 length: 15
J gene: TRBJ2-2
clone size: .
V gene: TRBV7-8
CDR3 protein: ASSRGTGGRMAGELF

CDR3 length: 12
J gene: TRBJ2-3
clone size: .
V gene: TRBV29-1
CDR3 protein: SVRPSGGRDTQY

CDR3 length: 13
J gene: TRBJ1-4
clone size: .
V gene: TRBV7-8
CDR3 protein: ASSLGGQSNEKLF

CDR3 length: 15
J gene: TRBJ2-1
clone size: .
V gene: TRBV11-3
CDR3 protein: ASSLGTGTGTGGEQF

CDR3 length: 14
J gene: TRBJ2-1
clone size: .
V gene: TRBV5-4
CDR3 protein: ASSPHGTSSSNEQF

CDR3 length: 13
J gene: TRBJ2-7
clone size: .
V gene: TRBV7-9
CDR3 protein: ASSRLAGVSYEQY

CDR3 length: 9
J gene: TRBJ1-2
clone size: .
V gene: TRBV30
CDR3 protein: AWSVGGGYT

CDR3 length: 11
J gene: TRBJ2-5
clone size: .
V gene: TRBV30
CDR3 protein: AWQRDSQETQY

CDR3 length: 11
J gene: TRBJ1-5
clone size: .
V gene: TRBV18
CDR3 protein: ASSPGVEQPQH

CDR3 length: 10
J gene: TRBJ2-7
clone size: once
V gene: TRBV2
CDR3 protein: ASRSRGNEQY

CDR3 length: 13
J gene: TRBJ2-5
clone size: .
V gene: TRBV27
CDR3 protein: ASSLSRQIQETQY

CDR3 length: 11
J gene: TRBJ1-1
clone size: .
V gene: TRBV7-8
CDR3 protein: ASSLNGEARAF

CDR3 length: 12
J gene: TRBJ1-1
clone size: .
V gene: TRBV30
CDR3 protein: AWSAGQGAPEAF

CDR3 length: 13
J gene: TRBJ1-3
clone size: few
V gene: TRBV28
CDR3 protein: ASTPPGMTGNTIY

CDR3 length: 10
J gene: TRBJ1-2
clone size: once
V gene: TRBV30
CDR3 protein: AWSRSRYGYT

CDR3 length: 15
J gene: TRBJ1-1
clone size: .
V gene: TRBV4-2
CDR3 protein: ASSSKGQGLGDTEAF

CDR3 length: 13
J gene: TRBJ1-5
clone size: .
V gene: TRBV2
CDR3 protein: ASSEARQYNQPQH

CDR3 length: 13
J gene: TRBJ1-6
clone size: .
V gene: TRBV5-6
CDR3 protein: ASSRDRGISSPLH

CDR3 length: 11
J gene: TRBJ2-7
clone size: .
V gene: TRBV5-6
CDR3 protein: ASSPWPSYEQY

CDR3 length: 12
J gene: TRBJ1-2
clone size: .
V gene: TRBV30
CDR3 protein: AWTQGFSNYGYT

CDR3 length: 12
J gene: TRBJ1-1
clone size: .
V gene: TRBV5-1
CDR3 protein: ASSHSGEVTEAF

CDR3 length: 14
J gene: TRBJ1-2
clone size: .
V gene: TRBV6-5
CDR3 protein: ASSYGGQGGSKGYT

CDR3 length: 13
J gene: TRBJ2-3
clone size: .
V gene: TRBV7-9
CDR3 protein: ASSLRGGNPSAQY

CDR3 length: 13
J gene: TRBJ2-1
clone size: once
V gene: TRBV5-1
CDR3 protein: ASLPGQGAFNEQF

CDR3 length: 11
J gene: TRBJ2-5
clone size: .
V gene: TRBV5-1
CDR3 protein: ASSLQDRETQY

CDR3 length: 13
J gene: TRBJ1-1
clone size: .
V gene: TRBV11-3
CDR3 protein: ASSEGQGWNTEAF

CDR3 length: 11
J gene: TRBJ1-1
clone size: .
V gene: TRBV6-5
CDR3 protein: ASSFAGDTEAF

CDR3 length: 12
J gene: TRBJ2-3
clone size: .
V gene: TRBV2
CDR3 protein: ASRDRGSTDTQY

CDR3 length: 13
J gene: TRBJ1-4
clone size: .
V gene: TRBV7-9
CDR3 protein: ASSIDRATNEKLF

CDR3 length: 13
J gene: TRBJ2-2
clone size: .
V gene: TRBV27
CDR3 protein: ASSRPPGNTGELF

CDR3 length: 8
J gene: TRBJ2-3
clone size: .
V gene: TRBV29-1
CDR3 protein: SVLSFTQY

CDR3 length: 13
J gene: TRBJ2-1
clone size: .
V gene: TRBV15
CDR3 protein: ATSDRGGGGNEQF

CDR3 length: 11
J gene: TRBJ1-1
clone size: .
V gene: TRBV10-3
CDR3 protein: AISRGGGTEAF

CDR3 length: 12
J gene: TRBJ1-2
clone size: .
V gene: TRBV4-2
CDR3 protein: ASSQEDSPYGYT

CDR3 length: 11
J gene: TRBJ1-1
clone size: once
V gene: TRBV27
CDR3 protein: ASSLKQNTEAF

CDR3 length: 13
J gene: TRBJ1-2
clone size: once
V gene: TRBV6-5
CDR3 protein: ASRAPGQLNYGYT

CDR3 length: 11
J gene: TRBJ1-3
clone size: .
V gene: TRBV19
CDR3 protein: AAKGQNGNTIY

CDR3 length: 14
J gene: TRBJ1-5
clone size: .
V gene: TRBV19
CDR3 protein: ASAHLVGHRFQPQH

CDR3 length: 12
J gene: TRBJ1-5
clone size: .
V gene: TRBV30
CDR3 protein: AWSGTGIGQPQH

CDR3 length: 12
J gene: TRBJ1-1
clone size: .
V gene: TRBV6-1
CDR3 protein: ASSDNRGIPEAF

CDR3 length: 13
J gene: TRBJ2-3
clone size: .
V gene: TRBV13
CDR3 protein: ASSLGDKGSQTQY

CDR3 length: 13
J gene: TRBJ2-5
clone size: .
V gene: TRBV3-1/TRBV3-2
CDR3 protein: ASSQAGGPGETQY

CDR3 length: 11
J gene: TRBJ1-6
clone size: .
V gene: TRBV30
CDR3 protein: AWSVRGISPLH